This is a list of T cell receptor beta chains from one sample in a study of T cells in Graves' hyperthyroidism and ophthalmopathy. TCRdb reprocessed the multiplex PCR reads with MiXCR, giving one entry per CDR3 protein. The data hold about 350,000 distinct CDR3 sequences, with 15% to 20% observed a single time. Input material: blood. These receptors all come from a woman between 40 and 55 years old with Graves' ophthalmopathy. CDR3s include the opening cysteine and the closing phenylalanine or tryptophan. The order of the fields is J gene, D gene, V gene, clone size, CDR3 protein, CDR3 DNA. The D gene is left open where the match is weak. Not all rows give a size; the values are once, few, many and, for expanded clones, a class.

j_call: TRBJ2-7; d_call: TRBD1; v_call: TRBV28; clone_size: many; cdr3_aa: CASSSTGGSYEQYF; cdr3_nt: TGTGCCAGCAGTTCGACAGGGGGCTCCTACGAGCAGTACTTC
j_call: TRBJ1-5; d_call: TRBD1; v_call: TRBV30; clone_size: many; cdr3_aa: CAWSPGGQVAQPQHF; cdr3_nt: TGTGCCTGGAGCCCCGGGGGACAGGTGGCTCAGCCCCAGCATTTT
j_call: TRBJ2-5; d_call: TRBD1; v_call: TRBV6-1; clone_size: -; cdr3_aa: CASSVDGTGMKTQYF; cdr3_nt: TGTGCCAGCAGTGTTGATGGGACAGGGATGAAGACCCAGTACTTC
j_call: TRBJ2-7; d_call: TRBD1; v_call: TRBV15; clone_size: many; cdr3_aa: CATSRGPGQGAYEQYF; cdr3_nt: TGTGCCACCAGCAGGGGCCCGGGACAGGGAGCCTACGAGCAGTACTTC
j_call: TRBJ2-7; d_call: -; v_call: TRBV10-3; clone_size: many; cdr3_aa: CAISWDGSYEQYF; cdr3_nt: TGTGCCATCAGCTGGGACGGGTCCTACGAGCAGTACTTC
j_call: TRBJ1-1; d_call: -; v_call: TRBV20-1; clone_size: -; cdr3_aa: CSASSQASNTEAFF; cdr3_nt: TGCAGTGCTAGTTCCCAGGCATCGAACACTGAAGCTTTCTTT
j_call: TRBJ1-2; d_call: TRBD1; v_call: TRBV6-2/TRBV6-3; clone_size: many; cdr3_aa: CASRWDSQFYGYTF; cdr3_nt: TGTGCCAGCAGGTGGGACAGTCAGTTCTATGGCTACACCTTC
j_call: TRBJ2-7; d_call: TRBD2; v_call: TRBV28; clone_size: many; cdr3_aa: CASSRPGLAGREQYF; cdr3_nt: TGTGCCAGCAGTCGCCCCGGCCTAGCGGGGAGAGAGCAGTACTTC
j_call: TRBJ2-7; d_call: TRBD2; v_call: TRBV19; clone_size: many; cdr3_aa: CASSATSGSREQYF; cdr3_nt: TGTGCCAGTAGTGCGACTAGCGGGAGCCGCGAGCAGTACTTC
j_call: TRBJ1-1; d_call: -; v_call: TRBV30; clone_size: many; cdr3_aa: CAWNRQRGNTEAFF; cdr3_nt: TGTGCCTGGAACCGGCAGCGGGGAAACACTGAAGCTTTCTTT
j_call: TRBJ2-7; d_call: TRBD2; v_call: TRBV7-3; clone_size: many; cdr3_aa: CASSSTLADEQYF; cdr3_nt: TGTGCCAGCAGCTCGACCCTAGCGGACGAGCAGTACTTC